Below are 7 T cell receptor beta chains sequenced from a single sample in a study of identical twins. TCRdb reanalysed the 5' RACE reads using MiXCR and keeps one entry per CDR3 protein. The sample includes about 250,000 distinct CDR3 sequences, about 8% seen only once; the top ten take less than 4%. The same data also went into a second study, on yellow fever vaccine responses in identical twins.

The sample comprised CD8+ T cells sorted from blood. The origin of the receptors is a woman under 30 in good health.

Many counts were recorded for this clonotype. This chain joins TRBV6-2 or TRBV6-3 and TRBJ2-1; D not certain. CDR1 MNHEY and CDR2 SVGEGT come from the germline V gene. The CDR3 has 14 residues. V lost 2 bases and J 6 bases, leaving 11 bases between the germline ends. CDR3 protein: CASSYALKSNEQFF. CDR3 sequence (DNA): TGTGCCAGCAGTTACGCCCTAAAGTCCAATGAGCAGTTCTTC.

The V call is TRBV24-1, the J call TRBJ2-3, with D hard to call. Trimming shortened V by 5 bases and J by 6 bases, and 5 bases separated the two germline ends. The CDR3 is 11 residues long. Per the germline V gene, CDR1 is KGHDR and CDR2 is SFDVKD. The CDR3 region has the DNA TGTGCCACCAGTGTCGTGGATACGCAGTATTTT. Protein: CATSVVDTQYF.

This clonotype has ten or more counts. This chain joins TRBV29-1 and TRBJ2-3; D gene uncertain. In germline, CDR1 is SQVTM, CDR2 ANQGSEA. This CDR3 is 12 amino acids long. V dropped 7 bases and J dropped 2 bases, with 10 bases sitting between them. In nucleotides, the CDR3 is TGCAGCGCCGGCCTACTCACAGATACGCAGTATTTT. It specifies CSAGLLTDTQYF.

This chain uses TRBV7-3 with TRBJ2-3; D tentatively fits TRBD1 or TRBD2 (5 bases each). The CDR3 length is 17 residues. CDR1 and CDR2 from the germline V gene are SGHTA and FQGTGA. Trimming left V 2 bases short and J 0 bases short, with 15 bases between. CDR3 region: CASSLVPYGASTDTQYF. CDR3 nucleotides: TGTGCCAGCAGCTTAGTCCCCTACGGGGCCAGCACAGATACGCAGTATTTT.

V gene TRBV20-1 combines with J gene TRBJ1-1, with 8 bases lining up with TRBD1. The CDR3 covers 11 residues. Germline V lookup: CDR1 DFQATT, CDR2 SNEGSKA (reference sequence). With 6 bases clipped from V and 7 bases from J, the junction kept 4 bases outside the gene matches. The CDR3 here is CSAEDRVEAFF. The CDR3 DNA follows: TGCAGTGCAGAGGACAGGGTTGAAGCTTTCTTT.

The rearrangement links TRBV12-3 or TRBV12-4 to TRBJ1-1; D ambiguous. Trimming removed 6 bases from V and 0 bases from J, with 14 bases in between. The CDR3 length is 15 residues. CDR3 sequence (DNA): TGTGCCAGCAGCTCAATAATCGAGGTGAACACTGAAGCTTTCTTT. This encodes CASSSIIEVNTEAFF.

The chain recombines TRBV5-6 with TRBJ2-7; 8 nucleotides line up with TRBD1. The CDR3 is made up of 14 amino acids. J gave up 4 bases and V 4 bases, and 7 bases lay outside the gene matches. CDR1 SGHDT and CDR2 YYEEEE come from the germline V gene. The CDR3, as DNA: TGTGCCAGCAGCCCCCGGGACAGGTATTACGAGCAGTACTTC. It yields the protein CASSPRDRYYEQYF.